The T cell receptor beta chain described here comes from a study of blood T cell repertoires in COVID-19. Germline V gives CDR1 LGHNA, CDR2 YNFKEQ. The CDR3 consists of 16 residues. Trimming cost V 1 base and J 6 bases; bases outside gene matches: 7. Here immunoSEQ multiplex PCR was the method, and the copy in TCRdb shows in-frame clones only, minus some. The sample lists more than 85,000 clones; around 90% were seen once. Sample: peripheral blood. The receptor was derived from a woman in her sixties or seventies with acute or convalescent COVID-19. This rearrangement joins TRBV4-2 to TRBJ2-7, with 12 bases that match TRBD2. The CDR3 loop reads CASSQGPSSGRVEQYF. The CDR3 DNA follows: TGTGCCAGCAGCCAAGGCCCCTCTAGCGGGAGGGTCGAGCAGTACTTC.